This note documents a single TCR beta chain sequence. Its antigen is unknown. The sample comes from a study of shared clonotypes between healthy human individuals. Findings and caveats of the study: Shared clonotypes across all four donors exceeded non-shared ones in generation probability. At large depth, rarefaction still showed sorted-subset sequencing to be incomplete.

Germline lookup yields CDR1 MDHEN and CDR2 SYDVKM. The trim removed 6 bases at V and 3 bases at J, leaving 9 bases unmatched. This CDR3 comprises 15 residues. Sequencing used immunoSEQ multiplex PCR; TCRdb keeps in-frame clones, though not all of them. The top ten hold roughly 0.35% of the sample, which has fewer than 1.6 million clones, about 98.5% seen once. The sequenced material came from naive CD4+ T cells sorted from blood. This sample's subset: CD45RA+ positively selected. This chain uses TRBV28 with TRBJ2-7, with 9 positions matching TRBD2. The TCR was taken from a man under 40 in good health. The CDR3 nucleotides are TGTGCCAGCAGCCTCGCGGGGGGGGAGTACTACGAGCAGTACTTC. Translated, it gives CASSLAGGEYYEQYF.